The clone carrying this T cell receptor (beta chain) appeared once. Its specificity is unknown. This sample was included in a study of graft-versus-host responses after intestinal transplantation. Germline V gene sequence: CDR1 ENHRY, CDR2 SYGVKD. The CDR3 has 15 amino acids. With 0 bases removed from V and 2 bases from J, the gap between germline ends came to 11 bases. Here immunoSEQ multiplex PCR was the method, and the copy in TCRdb shows in-frame clones only, minus some. The table has about 110,000 clones, more than 85% seen once. J is TRBJ2-7 and V is TRBV10-3; a possible D gene is TRBD2 (6 bases). Material: unstimulated CD8+ T cells sorted from spleen or lymph node cells, obtained before transplant. This TCR came from a human donor who was the organ donor for an intestinal transplant. The DNA of the CDR3 is TGTGCCATCAGTGAGTCGGGACGGGAGCCCTACGAGCAGTACTTC. It specifies CAISESGREPYEQYF.